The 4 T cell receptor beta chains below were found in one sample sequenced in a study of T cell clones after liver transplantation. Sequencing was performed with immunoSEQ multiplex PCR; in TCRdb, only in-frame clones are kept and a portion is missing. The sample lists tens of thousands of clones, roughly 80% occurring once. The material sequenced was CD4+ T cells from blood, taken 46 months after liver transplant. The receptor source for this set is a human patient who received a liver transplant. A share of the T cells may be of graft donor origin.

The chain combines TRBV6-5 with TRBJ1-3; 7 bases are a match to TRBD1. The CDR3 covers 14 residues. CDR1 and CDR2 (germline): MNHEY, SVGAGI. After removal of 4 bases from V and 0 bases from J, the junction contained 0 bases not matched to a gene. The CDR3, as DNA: TGTGCCAGCAGTTGGGACAGCTCTGGAAACACCATATATTTT. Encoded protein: CASSWDSSGNTIYF.

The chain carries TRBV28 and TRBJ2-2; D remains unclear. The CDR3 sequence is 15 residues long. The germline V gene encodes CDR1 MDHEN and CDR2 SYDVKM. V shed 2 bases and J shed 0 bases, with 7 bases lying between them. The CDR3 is CASSLNWPNTGELFF. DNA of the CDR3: TGTGCCAGCAGTTTAAACTGGCCGAACACCGGGGAGCTGTTTTTT.

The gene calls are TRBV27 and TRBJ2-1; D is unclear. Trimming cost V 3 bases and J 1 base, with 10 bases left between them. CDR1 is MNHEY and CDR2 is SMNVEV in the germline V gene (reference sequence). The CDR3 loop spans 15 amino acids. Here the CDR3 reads CASSFRRNSYNEQFF. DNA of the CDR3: TGTGCCAGCAGTTTTCGGCGAAATTCCTACAATGAGCAGTTCTTC.

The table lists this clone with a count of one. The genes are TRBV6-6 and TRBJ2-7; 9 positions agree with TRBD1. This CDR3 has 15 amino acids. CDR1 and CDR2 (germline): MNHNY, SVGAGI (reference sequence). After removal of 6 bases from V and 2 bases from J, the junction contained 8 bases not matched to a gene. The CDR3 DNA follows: TGTGCCAGCAGCCCACAGGGGGCTCCCACCTACGAGCAGTACTTC. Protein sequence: CASSPQGAPTYEQYF.